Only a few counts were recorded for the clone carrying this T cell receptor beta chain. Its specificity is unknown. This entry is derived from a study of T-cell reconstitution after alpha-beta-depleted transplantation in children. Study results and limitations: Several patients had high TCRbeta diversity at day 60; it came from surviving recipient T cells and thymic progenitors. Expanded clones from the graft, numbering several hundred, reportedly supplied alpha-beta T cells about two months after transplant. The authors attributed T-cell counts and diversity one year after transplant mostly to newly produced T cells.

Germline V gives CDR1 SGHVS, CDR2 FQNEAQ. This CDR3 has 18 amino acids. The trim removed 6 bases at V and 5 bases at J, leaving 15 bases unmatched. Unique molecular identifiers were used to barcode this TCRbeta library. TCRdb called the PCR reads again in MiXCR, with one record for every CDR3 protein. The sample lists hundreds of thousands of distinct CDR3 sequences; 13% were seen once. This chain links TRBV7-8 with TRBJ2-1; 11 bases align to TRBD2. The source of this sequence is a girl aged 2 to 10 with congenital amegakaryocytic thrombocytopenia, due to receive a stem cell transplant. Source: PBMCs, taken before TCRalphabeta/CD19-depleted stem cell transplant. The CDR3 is CASSPRRGSGRVHNEQFF. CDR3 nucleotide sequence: TGTGCCAGCAGTCCGAGGAGGGGTAGCGGGAGGGTTCACAATGAGCAGTTCTTC.